Following are 31 T cell receptor beta chains from one sample sequenced in a study of cytomegalovirus exposure and HLA in healthy donors. The PCR ran on 60 Vbeta and 13 Jbeta primers. This table comes from immunoSEQ multiplex PCR, and its TCRdb copy is limited to in-frame clones, with some not included. Of some 150,000 clones in the sample, approximately 75% are singletons; the top ten hold more than 3.5%. Source material: PBMCs. These receptors were collected from a man aged 25 to 40 in good health and CMV-seropositive.

The V gene is TRBV5-4, the J gene TRBJ2-1; D might be TRBD2 (5 bases). The germline CDR1 and CDR2 sequences are SGHNT and YYREEE (reference sequence). The CDR3 is 14 amino acids. V shed 4 bases and J shed 3 bases, with 11 bases lying between them. In nucleotides, the CDR3 is TGTGCCAGCAGCCTTACTAGAAACTACAATGAGCAGTTCTTC. Translation gives CASSLTRNYNEQFF.

This chain connects TRBV6-6 to TRBJ2-1, with 7 bases that match TRBD1. J was trimmed by 9 bases and V by 4 bases; bases with no gene match: 3. CDR1 and CDR2 (germline): MNHNY, SVGAGI (reference sequence). This CDR3 has 12 amino acids. The CDR3 is CASSFEGAEQFF. CDR3 nucleotide sequence: TGTGCCAGCAGTTTTGAGGGGGCTGAGCAGTTCTTC.

This chain joins TRBV5-6 and TRBJ1-5, with D unclear. The germline V gene encodes CDR1 SGHDT and CDR2 YYEEEE. V lost 0 bases and J lost 0, with 10 bases in between. The CDR3 has 16 residues. This chain's CDR3 is CASSLGGFFSNQPQHF. The CDR3 DNA reads TGTGCCAGCAGCTTGGGAGGATTCTTTAGCAATCAGCCCCAGCATTTT.

The chain has TRBV11-2 and TRBJ1-2; 7 bases are shared with TRBD1. This CDR3 is 17 amino acids long. CDR1 is SGHAT and CDR2 is FQNNGV in the germline V gene. V was clipped by 1 base and J by 1 base; unmatched bases: 9. The CDR3: CASSLGTRQGLNYGYTF. CDR3 DNA: TGTGCCAGCAGCTTAGGGACCCGACAGGGCCTTAACTATGGCTACACCTTC.

V and J are TRBV25-1 and TRBJ2-1; 10 bases are shared with TRBD2. The CDR3 runs 17 residues. V lost 6 bases and J lost 0; bases outside the gene matches: 8. Germline loops: CDR1 MGHDK, CDR2 SYGVNS. CDR3 loop: CASRGAGTSASYNEQFF. CDR3 DNA sequence: TGTGCCAGCAGGGGTGCGGGGACTAGCGCCTCCTACAATGAGCAGTTCTTC. The full variable domain, rest sourced from reference TRBV25-1 and TRBJ2-1, is EADIYQTPRYLVIGTGKKITLECSQTMGHDKMYWYQQDPGMELHLIHYSYGVNSTEKGDLSSESTVSRIRTEHFPLTLESARPSHTSQYLCASRGAGTSASYNEQFFGPGTRLTVL.

V is TRBV27 and J is TRBJ2-5; D is uncertain. Germline CDR1 MNHEY, CDR2 SMNVEV (reference sequence). Trimming shortened V by 1 base and J by 0 bases, and 9 bases separated the two germline ends. The CDR3 covers 15 residues. DNA of the CDR3: TGTGCCAGCAGTTTATATGCGGAGTACCAAGAGACCCAGTACTTC. Translation gives CASSLYAEYQETQYF.

The genes are TRBV28 and TRBJ2-3, with 10 bases lining up with TRBD2. CDR3 length equals 18 residues. Trimming at V came to 0 bases and at J to 0 bases, leaving 6 bases not matched to a gene. Germline V lookup: CDR1 MDHEN, CDR2 SYDVKM. The CDR3 loop is CASSLWTSGSKSTDTQYF. CDR3 sequence (DNA): TGTGCCAGCAGTTTATGGACTAGCGGGTCGAAGAGCACAGATACGCAGTATTTT.

This clone was seen a few times. This rearrangement joins TRBV28 to TRBJ2-5; 9 positions match TRBD1. This CDR3 spans 16 amino acids. V was clipped by 5 bases and J by 2 bases; unmatched bases: 9. CDR1 MDHEN and CDR2 SYDVKM come from the germline V gene. CDR3 bases: TGTGCCAGCAGTGCACAGGGGGCCGCGTTTCAAGAGACCCAGTACTTC. It specifies CASSAQGAAFQETQYF. The entire variable domain, with the rest obtained from reference TRBV28 and TRBJ2-5, is as follows: DVKVTQSSRYLVKRTGEKVFLECVQDMDHENMFWYRQDPGLGLRLIYFSYDVKMKEKGDIPEGYSVSREKKERFSLILESASTNQTSMYLCASSAQGAAFQETQYFGPGTRLLVL.

This chain uses TRBV18 with TRBJ2-7; 10 bases are shared with TRBD1. Unmatched junction bases numbered 0, after V lost 0 bases and J lost 1 base. The CDR3 spans 15 residues. Germline lookup yields CDR1 KGHSH and CDR2 LQKENI. DNA for the CDR3: TGTGCCAGCTCACCACCGGACAGGGGGTCCTACGAGCAGTACTTC. Protein sequence: CASSPPDRGSYEQYF.

This clone was detected a few times. This rearrangement joins TRBV19 to TRBJ2-2, with 7 bases identical to TRBD1. The J segment lost 5 bases and the V segment lost 0 bases, leaving 6 bases of the junction unmatched. The CDR3 runs to 16 residues. In germline, CDR1 is LNHDA, CDR2 SQIVND (reference sequence). The CDR3 region has the DNA TGTGCCAGTAGTATAGATACAGGGGCCGGGACCGGGGAGCTGTTTTTT. Protein sequence: CASSIDTGAGTGELFF. Filled out from reference TRBV19 and TRBJ2-2, the complete variable domain reads DGGITQSPKYLFRKEGQNVTLSCEQNLNHDAMYWYRQDPGQGLRLIYYSQIVNDFQKGDIAEGYSVSREKKESFPLTVTSAQKNPTAFYLCASSIDTGAGTGELFFGEGSRLTVL.

The J gene is TRBJ2-5, the V gene TRBV6-1; TRBD2 might be the D (6 bases). The CDR3 sequence is 15 residues long. V lost 3 bases and J 0 bases, leaving 11 bases between the germline ends. Germline V lookup: CDR1 MNHNS, CDR2 SASEGT. CDR3 protein: CASSDSREYQETQYF. CDR3 nucleotide sequence: TGTGCCAGCAGTGACTCCCGGGAGTACCAAGAGACCCAGTACTTC.

The CDR3 is CASSWTGPGSEAFF. Here the CDR3 DNA reads TGTGCCAGCAGCTGGACAGGGCCTGGCTCTGAAGCTTTCTTT. V gene TRBV5-4 combines with J gene TRBJ1-1; 8 bases align to TRBD1. Germline trimming cut 3 bases from V and 6 bases from J; bases unmatched to any gene: 7. This CDR3 contains 14 residues. Germline V gives CDR1 SGHNT, CDR2 YYREEE (reference sequence).

The V gene is TRBV27, the J gene TRBJ2-7; 11 nucleotides line up with TRBD1. Trimming cost V 4 bases and J 2 bases; bases outside gene matches: 4. CDR3 length: 15 residues. Germline V gene data show CDR1 as MNHEY and CDR2 as SMNVEV (reference sequence). DNA of the CDR3: TGTGCCAGCAGTTCCCGGGACAGGGGGACCTACGAGCAGTACTTC. It translates to CASSSRDRGTYEQYF.

The CDR3 bases are TGTGCCAGCAGCCGCCACGACAGGGGAGCTGAAGCTTTCTTT. Its protein is CASSRHDRGAEAFF. The chain couples TRBV28 to TRBJ1-1; 8 bases are shared with TRBD1. The CDR3 extends over 14 amino acids. After removal of 6 bases from V and 6 bases from J, the junction contained 9 bases not matched to a gene. Germline-derived CDR1 and CDR2 are MDHEN and SYDVKM.

This sequence joins TRBV7-2 and TRBJ1-2, with TRBD1 identical over 8 bases. CDR3 size: 13 residues. The germline gives CDR1 SGHTA, CDR2 FQGNSA. V lost 6 bases, J lost 4 bases, and 4 bases stayed unmatched. The CDR3 protein is CASSRDRTYGYTF. DNA for the CDR3: TGTGCCAGCAGTCGGGACAGGACCTATGGCTACACCTTC.

This clone has only a few counts. This chain links TRBV7-9 with TRBJ2-3, with D hard to call. CDR3 length: 14 amino acids. Per germline, CDR1 SEHNR and CDR2 FQNEAQ (reference sequence). V lost 5 bases and J 0 bases, leaving 9 bases between the germline ends. The CDR3 sequence: CASSLSISTDTQYF. CDR3 nucleotides: TGTGCCAGCAGCCTCAGTATTAGCACAGATACGCAGTATTTT.

The J gene is TRBJ1-4, the V gene TRBV15, with no clear D. Germline V CDR1 and CDR2: LNHNV, YYDKDF (reference sequence). V dropped 3 bases and J dropped 2 bases, with 10 bases sitting between them. The CDR3 runs to 15 residues. The CDR3 reads CATSSPRGTNEKLFF. The CDR3 DNA reads as TGTGCCACCAGCAGCCCGAGAGGCACTAATGAAAAACTGTTTTTT.

This clone was seen more than once but under ten times. Distinct nucleotide sequences in the sample also encode this CDR3. The chain combines TRBV18 with TRBJ2-7; 8 nucleotides match TRBD1. The germline V gene encodes CDR1 KGHSH and CDR2 LQKENI. The V segment lost 3 bases and the J segment 0 bases; nucleotides outside the gene matches: 7. The CDR3 has 16 amino acids. The CDR3 loop reads CASSPSQGGASYEQYF. The CDR3 DNA sequence: TGTGCCAGCTCACCGTCACAGGGGGGTGCCTCCTACGAGCAGTACTTC.

The chain carries TRBV27 and TRBJ2-3; 10 bases align to TRBD1. The CDR3 has 15 residues. Unmatched junction bases numbered 7, after V lost 4 bases and J lost 6 bases. CDR1 is MNHEY, CDR2 SMNVEV, per germline (reference sequence). The CDR3 region has the DNA TGTGCCAGCAGTTCCGACAGGGGGCTATTGGATACGCAGTATTTT. It codes for CASSSDRGLLDTQYF.

The chain is built from TRBV5-6 and TRBJ2-5; D is ambiguous. The V end lost 3 bases, the J end lost 5 bases, and 11 bases lay between the germline ends. The CDR3 sequence is 13 residues long. Germline lookup yields CDR1 SGHDT and CDR2 YYEEEE. CDR3 residues: CASSYSGGETQYF. In nucleotides, the CDR3 is TGTGCCAGCAGCTACTCGGGTGGGGAGACCCAGTACTTC.

The chain carries TRBV6-5 and TRBJ2-7, with 9 positions matching TRBD2. J gave up 0 bases and V 0 bases, and 3 bases lay outside the gene matches. CDR3 size: 16 residues. Germline CDR1 reads MNHEY; CDR2 reads SVGAGI. CDR3 sequence (DNA): TGTGCCAGCAGTTACTCGAGCGGGGGGCCCTCCTACGAGCAGTACTTC. Its translation is CASSYSSGGPSYEQYF.

J is TRBJ1-3 and V is TRBV30; D is undetermined. This CDR3 spans 13 amino acids. The germline CDR1 and CDR2 sequences are GTSNPN and SVGIG (reference sequence). The V end was cut by 0 bases, the J end by 3 bases, with 6 bases between. This chain's CDR3 is CAWSVVSGNTIYF. The DNA of the CDR3 is TGTGCCTGGAGTGTAGTCAGTGGAAACACCATATATTTT.

For the CDR3, the DNA is TGTGCCAGCAACCTAGCGGGGGTCGCAGATACGCAGTATTTT. Translating gives CASNLAGVADTQYF. The V gene is TRBV9, the J gene TRBJ2-3; 10 bases line up with TRBD2. Unmatched junction bases numbered 5, after V lost 6 bases and J lost 4 bases. This CDR3 has 14 residues. Germline V CDR1 and CDR2: SGDLS, YYNGEE.

In this sample, this clone turned up a few times. The chain links TRBV19 to TRBJ2-7, with TRBD1 matching 8 bases. CDR1 and CDR2 (germline): LNHDA, SQIVND (reference sequence). The CDR3 extends over 15 amino acids. J was trimmed by 2 bases and V by 4 bases; bases with no gene match: 7. CDR3 protein: CASSTPGQVPYEQYF. CDR3 bases: TGTGCCAGTAGTACGCCGGGACAGGTACCCTACGAGCAGTACTTC. The whole variable domain, filled in from reference TRBV19 and TRBJ2-7, reads DGGITQSPKYLFRKEGQNVTLSCEQNLNHDAMYWYRQDPGQGLRLIYYSQIVNDFQKGDIAEGYSVSREKKESFPLTVTSAQKNPTAFYLCASSTPGQVPYEQYFGPGTRLTVT.

The chain employs TRBV2 and TRBJ2-7; 7 bases match TRBD1. Per the germline V gene, CDR1 is SNHLY and CDR2 is FYNNEI. This CDR3 spans 12 amino acids. The ends lost 7 bases at V and 5 bases at J; junction bases unmatched: 5. The CDR3 nucleotides read TGTGCCAGCATTAACAGGGGTAACGAGCAGTACTTC. It yields the protein CASINRGNEQYF.

The chain combines TRBV28 with TRBJ1-2, with 12 bases lining up with TRBD1. Germline CDR1 MDHEN, CDR2 SYDVKM. The CDR3 covers 17 residues. Trimming took 1 base from V and 8 from J; bases not matched to a gene: 11. In DNA form, the CDR3 reads TGTGCCAGCAGTTTATTCTCCGGGACAGGGGGCGCTTGGGGCTACACCTTC. As protein: CASSLFSGTGGAWGYTF.

This clone appeared a few times. The V gene is TRBV6-1, the J gene TRBJ2-2; 11 bases are shared with TRBD2. This CDR3 is built from 18 residues. V dropped 1 base and J dropped 1; count of bases not matched to a gene: 5. Germline loops: CDR1 MNHNS, CDR2 SASEGT. The CDR3 spells CASSEVGSGGGNTGELFF. The CDR3 DNA follows: TGTGCCAGCAGTGAAGTTGGTAGCGGGGGGGGGAACACCGGGGAGCTGTTTTTT.

This clone showed up just once. J is TRBJ2-3 and V is TRBV29-1; 8 positions agree with TRBD1. CDR3 length equals 13 residues. J gave up 3 bases and V 7 bases, and 6 bases lay outside the gene matches. Germline-derived CDR1 and CDR2 are SQVTM and ANQGSEA. CDR3 sequence (DNA): TGCAGCGCCACAGGGGGTCTAACAGATACGCAGTATTTT. Amino acids: CSATGGLTDTQYF.

The chain has TRBV13 and TRBJ2-5; TRBD1 matches at 9 bases. V lost 1 base and J lost 5; bases outside the gene matches: 5. CDR3 length: 15 amino acids. Germline CDR1 and CDR2: PRHDT and FYEKMQ (reference sequence). The CDR3 sequence: CASSLAGQGQETQYF. Written as DNA, the CDR3 is TGTGCCAGCAGCTTAGCGGGACAGGGCCAGGAGACCCAGTACTTC.

V usage is TRBV5-4 and J usage is TRBJ2-5, with D possibly being TRBD1 (5 bases). V gave up 2 bases and J gave up 5 bases, with 10 bases separating them. There are 13 residues in the CDR3. Germline CDR1 and CDR2: SGHNT and YYREEE (reference sequence). CDR3 nucleotide sequence: TGTGCCAGCAGCTTCAGGGATTGGGAGACCCAGTACTTC. It encodes CASSFRDWETQYF.

This rearrangement joins TRBV6-4 to TRBJ2-3; D unresolved. Germline-derived CDR1 and CDR2 are MRHNA and SNTAGT. The germline V and J ends were trimmed by 4 bases and 1 base, with 12 bases remaining between them. The CDR3 consists of 15 residues. CDR3 residues: CASSASRSGTDTQYF. The CDR3 region has the DNA TGTGCCAGCAGTGCGTCTAGGAGCGGCACAGATACGCAGTATTTT.